This T cell receptor (beta chain) derives from a study of beta chain features in type 1 diabetes. Heparinised blood was drawn once per donor, averaging roughly 120 mL. The V segment lost 5 bases and the J segment 7 bases; nucleotides outside the gene matches: 5. In germline, CDR1 is LNHDA, CDR2 SQIVND (reference sequence). This CDR3 is built from 13 residues. Reverse transcription of all isolated RNA meant that expressed TCRB transcripts were sequenced. Method: immunoSEQ multiplex PCR; TCRdb's copy keeps in-frame clones and lacks some. The table shows over 150,000 clones, with about 9.4% occurring only once. Study results and limitations: Shortening of TCRB CDR3s, moderate but significant, appeared in all four CD4+ subsets of Type 1 diabetes patients. A pattern of fewer insertions and more deletions at VDJ junctions was seen in type 1 diabetes patients. Whether TCRB rearrangement is influenced by HLA type went unresolved here.

This clone was counted between two and nine times. As yet, its antigen is unknown. The source of this sequence is a man younger than 45 with type 1 diabetes. The sequenced sample consisted of central memory CD4+ T cells from blood. V gene TRBV19 combines with J gene TRBJ1-5; 7 positions match TRBD1. CDR3 DNA sequence: TGTGCCAGTAGTCCGACAGGGCTGCAGCCCCAGCATTTT. Encoded protein: CASSPTGLQPQHF.